These 5 T cell receptor beta chains originate from one sample sequenced in a study of cytomegalovirus exposure and HLA in healthy donors. PCR primers comprised 60 Vbeta and 13 Jbeta primers. Only in-frame clones appear in the TCRdb table, and some are missing; sequencing was by immunoSEQ multiplex PCR. The repertoire consists of under 200,000 clones, with around 81% occurring once and the leading ten covering under 2%. Sequences were obtained from PBMCs. These receptors all stem from a man aged 30 to 39 in good health and CMV-seronegative.

CDR3 protein: CASSLDLGLAYPDTQYF. CDR3 DNA sequence: TGCGCCAGCAGCTTGGACCTGGGACTAGCGTACCCAGATACGCAGTATTTT. The chain recombines TRBV5-1 with TRBJ2-3, with TRBD2 identical over 10 bases. Germline CDR1 and CDR2: SGHRS and YFSETQ. J lost 4 bases, V lost 0 bases, and 8 bases had no gene match. The CDR3 consists of 17 residues.

V and J are TRBV27 and TRBJ2-7, with TRBD1 matching over 8 bases. CDR3 size: 15 residues. Germline V gene lookup returns CDR1 MNHEY and CDR2 SMNVEV (reference sequence). V shed 5 bases and J 5 bases; nucleotides not matched to a gene: 11. The CDR3 loop is CASSPRTGKDDEQYF. The CDR3 bases are TGTGCCAGCAGTCCCAGGACAGGGAAAGACGACGAGCAGTACTTC.

V and J are TRBV4-1 and TRBJ2-5, with TRBD2 identical over 10 bases. V trimming: 4 bases; J trimming: 1 base; junction bases outside the gene matches: 6. CDR3 length equals 16 residues. Germline CDR1 is MGHRA and CDR2 is YSYEKL. The CDR3 DNA follows: TGCGCCAGCAGCCGGGGGGCTAGCGGGAGCCAAGAGACCCAGTACTTC. Its protein product is CASSRGASGSQETQYF.

There are a few counts of this clone. The V call is TRBV5-6, the J call TRBJ2-4; possibly TRBD1 for D (5 bases). The CDR3 covers 16 residues. Germline CDR1 and CDR2: SGHDT and YYEEEE. Trimming stripped 2 bases from V and 1 base from J, with 13 bases between. CDR3 in DNA: TGTGCCAGCAGCTTACAAGGGGCTGGGGCCAAAAACATTCAGTACTTC. Translated, it gives CASSLQGAGAKNIQYF.

The chain employs TRBV6-1 and TRBJ1-5, with TRBD1 matching 7 bases. After removal of 6 bases from V and 6 bases from J, the junction contained 8 bases not matched to a gene. In germline, CDR1 is MNHNS, CDR2 SASEGT. The length of the CDR3 is 14 residues. The CDR3 reads CASSDRVPVQPQHF. In nucleotides, the CDR3 is TGTGCCAGCAGCGACAGGGTCCCTGTTCAGCCCCAGCATTTT.